This passage covers 14 T cell receptor beta chains from one sample sequenced in a study of blood T cell repertoires in COVID-19. The assay was immunoSEQ multiplex PCR, and TCRdb's table has in-frame clones only and misses some. The repertoire holds approximately 390,000 clones, with 90% as singletons. Sample: peripheral blood. The receptors here all came from a young man with active or convalescent COVID-19.

V is TRBV19 and J is TRBJ1-2; 9 bases are a match to TRBD1. Germline CDR1 and CDR2: LNHDA and SQIVND (reference sequence). V trimming: 3 bases; J trimming: 3 bases; junction bases outside the gene matches: 8. This CDR3 contains 16 residues. The CDR3 region is CASSIVQGAQDYGYTF. CDR3 DNA: TGTGCCAGTAGTATCGTACAGGGGGCGCAGGACTATGGCTACACCTTC.

This rearrangement joins TRBV12-3 or TRBV12-4 to TRBJ2-3; tentatively, D is TRBD2 (6 bases). Trimming stripped 6 bases from V and 10 bases from J, with 17 bases between. There are 13 residues in the CDR3. CDR3 DNA: TGTGCCAGCAGCCTAGAGCGCGGGGCGGCGCAGTATTTT. This gives the protein CASSLERGAAQYF.

This clone showed up many times. The V call is TRBV18, the J call TRBJ2-7; 12 bases map to TRBD1. The CDR3 is made up of 16 amino acids. Germline values: CDR1 KGHSH, CDR2 LQKENI. The V segment lost 0 bases and the J segment 4 bases; nucleotides outside the gene matches: 4. CDR3 DNA: TGTGCCAGCTCACCACCTCTGGGACAGGGGGCTTACGAGCAGTACTTC. Protein: CASSPPLGQGAYEQYF.

V and J are TRBV6-1 and TRBJ1-2; 8 nucleotides agree with TRBD1. Germline CDR1 and CDR2: MNHNS and SASEGT. The V gene end was trimmed by 2 bases and the J gene end by 5 bases; junction bases not matched to a gene: 10. The CDR3 runs to 16 residues. The chain's CDR3 is CASSEQGAFDRYGYTF. In DNA, the CDR3 is TGTGCCAGCAGTGAACAGGGGGCTTTTGATCGATATGGCTACACCTTC.

The rearrangement uses TRBV6-6 and TRBJ1-2, with D perhaps TRBD1 (5 bases). The length of the CDR3 is 16 residues. Germline CDR1 reads MNHNY; CDR2 reads SVGAGI (reference sequence). V lost 6 bases to trimming and J lost 2 bases, with 19 bases between them. CDR3 region: CASSRQPPVGNYGYTF. DNA of the CDR3: TGTGCCAGCAGCCGACAGCCCCCAGTCGGGAACTATGGCTACACCTTC.

The CDR3 DNA reads TGCGCCAGCAGCCTCGGGGACACCTTCGCCGGGGAGCTGTTTTTT. It yields the protein CASSLGDTFAGELFF. J is TRBJ2-2 and V is TRBV4-1; TRBD1 might be the D (6 bases). The CDR3 is made up of 15 amino acids. V lost 4 bases to trimming and J lost 6 bases, with 15 bases between them. Germline CDR1 and CDR2: MGHRA and YSYEKL.

The chain uses TRBV10-3 and TRBJ1-4; D is unclear. The V and J ends lost 3 bases and 5 bases respectively, with 7 bases between them. The CDR3 has 13 amino acids. Germline loops: CDR1 ENHRY, CDR2 SYGVKD. The CDR3 nucleotides are TGTGCCATCAGTGAACAGAAAAATGAAAAACTGTTTTTT. It encodes CAISEQKNEKLFF.

This clone was found a few times. One end of the junction fails to match germline, which may point to a read error. This chain connects TRBV7-3 to TRBJ2-7; 11 nucleotides line up with TRBD1. The length of the CDR3 is 15 residues. CDR1 SGHTA and CDR2 FQGTGA come from the germline V gene. CDR3 coding DNA: TGTGCCAGCAGCCTAACCGGACAGGGGGCTGACGAGCAGTACTTC. Translated: CASSLTGQGADEQYF. The full variable domain, rest sourced from reference TRBV7-3 and TRBJ2-7, is GAGVSQTPSNKVTEKGKYVELRCDPISGHTALYWYRQSLGQGPEFLIYFQGTGAADDSGLPNDRFFAVRPEGSVSTLKIQRTERGDSAVYLCASSLTGQGADEQYFGPGTRLTVT.

The rearrangement links TRBV7-9 to TRBJ2-7, with 11 bases aligning to TRBD2. Germline CDR1 SEHNR, CDR2 FQNEAQ (reference sequence). The CDR3 has 19 amino acids. The V segment lost 2 bases and the J segment 5 bases; nucleotides outside the gene matches: 17. The CDR3 coding sequence is TGTGCCAGCAGCTTATTTTCTTCCCTAGCGGGAGGATCCGGCGACGAGCAGTACTTC. This codes for CASSLFSSLAGGSGDEQYF.

This clone was recorded once. This chain joins TRBV15 and TRBJ1-1; D is undetermined. V shed 1 base and J shed 6 bases, with 12 bases lying between them. CDR1 LNHNV and CDR2 YYDKDF come from the germline V gene (reference sequence). The CDR3 has 14 amino acids. CDR3 coding DNA: TGTGCCACCAGCAGAGGGCTCACAGCTTCTGAAGCTTTCTTT. Encoded protein: CATSRGLTASEAFF.

This clone occurred once. This chain joins TRBV5-5 and TRBJ1-5; D gene ambiguous. The germline gives CDR1 SGHKS, CDR2 YYEKEE (reference sequence). Trimming shortened V by 5 bases and J by 0 bases, and 12 bases separated the two germline ends. The CDR3 runs to 15 residues. Written as DNA, the CDR3 is TGTGCCAGCAGTCCCGGCAGGCTTAGCAATCAGCCCCAGCATTTT. This encodes CASSPGRLSNQPQHF.

This clone was counted once. This chain links TRBV5-1 with TRBJ1-4; 8 nucleotides align to TRBD1. The V gene end was trimmed by 4 bases and the J gene end by 6 bases; junction bases not matched to a gene: 8. CDR1 and CDR2 from the germline V gene are SGHRS and YFSETQ. This CDR3 has 15 amino acids. The CDR3 spells CASSSAPGGDEKLFF. As DNA, the CDR3 is TGCGCCAGCAGCAGCGCCCCAGGGGGCGATGAAAAACTGTTTTTT.

V is TRBV2 and J is TRBJ1-2, with TRBD1 identical over 7 bases. The CDR3 contains 15 residues. Trimming took 3 bases from V and 0 from J; bases not matched to a gene: 4. In germline, CDR1 is SNHLY, CDR2 FYNNEI. DNA for the CDR3: TGTGCCAGCAGTGATTTCGACAGGGCTAACTATGGCTACACCTTC. Its protein is CASSDFDRANYGYTF.

The CDR3 spells CASSALAGSYNEQFF. CDR3 bases: TGTGCCAGCAGCGCACTAGCGGGCTCCTACAATGAGCAGTTCTTC. The chain couples TRBV11-3 to TRBJ2-1; 9 bases map to TRBD2. The CDR3 has 15 residues. CDR1 is SGHNT and CDR2 is YENEEA in the germline V gene. V lost 5 bases, J lost 0 bases, and 2 bases stayed unmatched.